Below are 3 T cell receptor beta chains sequenced from a single sample in a study of siplizumab effects on memory and regulatory T cells. Repertoires were generated with immunoSEQ multiplex PCR, while TCRdb's copy carries only in-frame clones and drops some. The profile shows over 65,000 clones, 93% of them singletons. Sequencing input: CD8+ T cells sorted from blood. Source of these receptors: a human donor in good health.

This clone was detected only once. This sequence joins TRBV28 and TRBJ1-1; the match to TRBD1 covers 8 bases. The germline CDR1 and CDR2 sequences are MDHEN and SYDVKM. The V gene end was trimmed by 5 bases and the J gene end by 3 bases; junction bases not matched to a gene: 5. The CDR3 is made up of 14 amino acids. The DNA of the CDR3 is TGTGCCAGCAGTCAAGGACAGGGCTACACTGAAGCTTTCTTT. It encodes CASSQGQGYTEAFF.

V and J are TRBV19 and TRBJ1-2, with a tentative D call TRBD1 (6 bases). V lost 1 base and J 7 bases, leaving 16 bases between the germline ends. CDR1 is LNHDA and CDR2 is SQIVND in the germline V gene (reference sequence). CDR3 length: 15 amino acids. The CDR3 reads CASSIGGRGVGGYTF. Written as DNA, the CDR3 is TGTGCCAGTAGTATAGGAGGCAGGGGAGTAGGTGGCTACACCTTC. Looking up the rest from reference TRBV19 and TRBJ1-2 gives the full variable domain: DGGITQSPKYLFRKEGQNVTLSCEQNLNHDAMYWYRQDPGQGLRLIYYSQIVNDFQKGDIAEGYSVSREKKESFPLTVTSAQKNPTAFYLCASSIGGRGVGGYTFGSGTRLTVV.

This chain joins TRBV19 and TRBJ2-7, with D perhaps matching TRBD1 (6 bases). The germline V gene has CDR1 LNHDA and CDR2 SQIVND (reference sequence). The CDR3 has 14 amino acids. The ends were cut back, 6 bases at V and 3 bases at J, with 15 bases in the middle. The CDR3 loop is CASSSQGNNYEQYF. The CDR3, as DNA: TGTGCCAGTAGCTCACAGGGTAATAACTACGAGCAGTACTTC.